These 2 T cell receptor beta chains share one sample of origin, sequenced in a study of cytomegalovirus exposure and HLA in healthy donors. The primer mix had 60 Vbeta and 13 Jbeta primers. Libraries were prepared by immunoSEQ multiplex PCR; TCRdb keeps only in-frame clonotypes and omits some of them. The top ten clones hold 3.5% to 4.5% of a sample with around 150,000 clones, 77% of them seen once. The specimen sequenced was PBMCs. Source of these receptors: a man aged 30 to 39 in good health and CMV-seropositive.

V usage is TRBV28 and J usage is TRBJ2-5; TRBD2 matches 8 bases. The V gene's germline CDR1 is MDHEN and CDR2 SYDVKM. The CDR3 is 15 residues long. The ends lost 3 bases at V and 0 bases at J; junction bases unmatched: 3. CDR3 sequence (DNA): TGTGCCAGCAGTTTGACTAGCGCGTACCAAGAGACCCAGTACTTC. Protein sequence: CASSLTSAYQETQYF. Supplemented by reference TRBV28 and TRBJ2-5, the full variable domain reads DVKVTQSSRYLVKRTGEKVFLECVQDMDHENMFWYRQDPGLGLRLIYFSYDVKMKEKGDIPEGYSVSREKKERFSLILESASTNQTSMYLCASSLTSAYQETQYFGPGTRLLVL.

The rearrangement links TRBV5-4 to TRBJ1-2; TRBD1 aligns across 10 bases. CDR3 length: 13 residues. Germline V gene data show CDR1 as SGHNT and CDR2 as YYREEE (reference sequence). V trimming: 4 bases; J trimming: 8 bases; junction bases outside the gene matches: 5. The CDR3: CASSDRGLGGYTF. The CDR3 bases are TGTGCCAGCAGCGACAGGGGGCTCGGGGGCTACACCTTC.